The source of this T cell receptor beta chain is a study of radiation and T cells in renal cell carcinoma. Clones were sequenced by immunoSEQ multiplex PCR, and TCRdb holds only the in-frame ones, with some missing. The repertoire includes roughly 150,000 clones, roughly 87% of them detected once, and 13% sits in the top ten. Germline V CDR1 and CDR2: MNHEY, SVGAGI. The trim removed 2 bases at V and 6 bases at J, leaving 3 bases unmatched. This CDR3 contains 13 residues. This sample's time point: blood 2 weeks post-SBRT. The sample's treatment: 15 Gy SBRT to primary tumor, nephrectomy 4 weeks later. Serial blood draws occurred at baseline and 2 and 4 weeks post-SBRT.

The chain joins TRBV6-5 to TRBJ1-2; TRBD1 matches 7 bases. The clonotype was recovered from a woman aged 45-60 years with renal cell carcinoma. The sequencing used blood, collected from a patient whose treatment included radiotherapy and nephrectomy. CDR3 sequence (DNA): TGTGCCAGCAGTTACGGAGGGGGCAATGGCTACACCTTC. As protein: CASSYGGGNGYTF.